These 22 T cell receptor beta chains were all obtained from the same sample, sequenced in a study of shared T cell receptors in the human thymus. Here immunoSEQ multiplex PCR was the method, and the copy in TCRdb shows in-frame clones only, minus some. The table records approximately 730,000 clones, approximately 85% of them present only once. The same sample was also used in a study of human thymus T cells.

Source material: thymocytes. These receptors all come from a girl under three years old with a congenital heart defect.

This clone was observed a handful of times. V gene TRBV6-1 combines with J gene TRBJ1-5, with 8 bases identical to TRBD1. The CDR3 runs to 15 residues. Germline trimming cut 6 bases from V and 1 base from J; bases unmatched to any gene: 5. CDR1 and CDR2 from the germline V gene are MNHNS and SASEGT. The CDR3 sequence is CASRDRVRSNQPQHF. The CDR3 nucleotides are TGTGCCAGCAGGGACAGGGTGAGGAGCAATCAGCCCCAGCATTTT.

The chain is built from TRBV28 and TRBJ2-7; D gene unclear. V was cut by 5 bases and J by 5 bases, with 16 bases left in between. The CDR3 is 14 amino acids. In germline, CDR1 is MDHEN, CDR2 SYDVKM. CDR3 nucleotide sequence: TGTGCCAGCAGTCCCCACCTTAGACAAAACGAGCAGTACTTC. Translation gives CASSPHLRQNEQYF.

The J gene is TRBJ1-1, the V gene TRBV7-6; D might be TRBD1 (6 bases). Trimming stripped 1 base from V and 5 bases from J, with 23 bases between. CDR1 and CDR2 from the germline V gene are SGHVS and FNYEAQ. The CDR3 contains 18 residues. Here the CDR3 reads CASSLVVETGLGETEAFF. In DNA form, the CDR3 reads TGTGCCAGCAGCTTAGTAGTCGAGACAGGCCTTGGGGAGACTGAAGCTTTCTTT.

V and J are TRBV28 and TRBJ2-3; weak D call: TRBD2 (5 bases). V shed 1 base and J shed 2 bases, with 13 bases lying between them. The CDR3 loop spans 16 amino acids. From germline, CDR1 is MDHEN and CDR2 SYDVKM. CDR3 loop: CASSLYLAGLTDTQYF. Here the CDR3 DNA reads TGTGCCAGCAGTTTATATCTAGCCGGACTCACAGATACGCAGTATTTT.

The genes are TRBV5-1 and TRBJ2-5; unclear D gene. The CDR3 is 15 amino acids. V dropped 0 bases and J dropped 1 base, with 10 bases sitting between them. Germline CDR1 is SGHRS and CDR2 is YFSETQ. The CDR3 loop is CASSLGASRQETQYF. Here the CDR3 DNA reads TGCGCCAGCAGCTTGGGAGCCTCCCGCCAAGAGACCCAGTACTTC.

The gene calls are TRBV10-3 and TRBJ1-2; 9 bases are shared with TRBD1. The CDR3 loop spans 16 amino acids. CDR1 ENHRY and CDR2 SYGVKD come from the germline V gene. The trim removed 10 bases at V and 5 bases at J, leaving 17 bases unmatched. CDR3 in DNA: TGTGCCACCGTTGGGACAGGGAGCCTGGGGGTTTATGGCTACACCTTC. Protein: CATVGTGSLGVYGYTF.

V usage is TRBV27 and J usage is TRBJ2-5; 9 bases align to TRBD2. Trimming cost V 5 bases and J 0 bases; bases outside gene matches: 10. CDR1 is MNHEY and CDR2 is SMNVEV in the germline V gene (reference sequence). CDR3 length: 17 amino acids. In DNA, the CDR3 is TGTGCCAGCAGTCCCGGGCTAGCGGGGCCTTACCAAGAGACCCAGTACTTC. Translating gives CASSPGLAGPYQETQYF.

V and J are TRBV10-1 and TRBJ1-5; a weak D match, TRBD1 (6 bases). The CDR3 contains 13 residues. V gave up 7 bases and J gave up 7 bases, with 14 bases separating them. Germline CDR1 WNHNN, CDR2 SYGVQD (reference sequence). The CDR3 sequence is CASTLQGNQPQHF. In DNA form, the CDR3 reads TGCGCCAGCACCCTTCAGGGGAACCAGCCCCAGCATTTT.

The CDR3 loop is CATTNRGVAGANVLTF. The CDR3 DNA is TGTGCCACCACCAACAGGGGCGTAGCTGGGGCCAACGTCCTGACTTTC. The V call is TRBV27, the J call TRBJ2-6; TRBD1 aligns across 7 bases. V was pared by 10 bases and J by 2 bases, with 11 bases of the junction left unmatched. CDR1 is MNHEY and CDR2 is SMNVEV in the germline V gene (reference sequence). The length of the CDR3 is 16 residues.

In nucleotides, the CDR3 is TGCGCCAGCAGCCCAAGGGGTCAGGCAGGTTTGGGGTATGGCTACACCTTC. It is translated as CASSPRGQAGLGYGYTF. V gene TRBV4-1 combines with J gene TRBJ1-2; maybe TRBD1 (5 bases). Germline V gene sequence: CDR1 MGHRA, CDR2 YSYEKL. The CDR3 is 17 residues long. V was clipped by 4 bases and J by 5 bases, with 23 bases between them.

With regard to this clone: The junction departs from germline at one end; a sequencing error may be responsible. Other DNA sequences in this specimen translate into the identical CDR3. This chain uses TRBV11-2 with TRBJ2-7; D is perhaps TRBD1 (6 bases). The CDR3 has 16 residues. Germline V gene lookup returns CDR1 SGHAT and CDR2 FQNNGV. CDR3 in DNA: TGTGCCAGCAGCTTCTTACAGGGACCTCCCTCCTATGAGCAGTACTTC. It is translated as CASSFLQGPPSYEQYF.

This chain links TRBV7-8 with TRBJ2-1; 10 bases match TRBD1. Germline values: CDR1 SGHVS, CDR2 FQNEAQ. This CDR3 contains 15 residues. V was clipped by 1 base and J by 5 bases; unmatched bases: 2. Written as DNA, the CDR3 is TGTGCCAGCAGCTTAGTGGACAGGGGGGACAATGAGCAGTTCTTC. It encodes CASSLVDRGDNEQFF.

V usage is TRBV28 and J usage is TRBJ1-2; TRBD1 is a possible D gene (5 bases). This CDR3 comprises 12 residues. Germline V gives CDR1 MDHEN, CDR2 SYDVKM. V lost 5 bases, J lost 7 bases, and 11 bases lay in between. The CDR3 protein is CASSRDSRGYTF. Written as DNA, the CDR3 is TGTGCCAGCAGTCGTGACAGCCGTGGCTACACCTTC.

The gene calls are TRBV14 and TRBJ1-1; D not resolved. Germline CDR1 SGHDN, CDR2 FVKESK. The CDR3 consists of 14 residues. Deletions cut 7 bases from V and 6 bases from J, with 18 bases between. The CDR3 nucleotides are TGTGCCAGCACCGCCCTACAGAAAGTCTCTGAAGCTTTCTTT. Encoded protein: CASTALQKVSEAFF. Looking up the rest from reference TRBV14 and TRBJ1-1 gives the full variable domain: EAGVTQFPSHSVIEKGQTVTLRCDPISGHDNLYWYRRVMGKEIKFLLHFVKESKQDESGMPNNRFLAERTGGTYSTLKVQPAELEDSGVYFCASTALQKVSEAFFGQGTRLTVV.

This rearrangement joins TRBV2 to TRBJ2-1; 7 positions match TRBD2. The CDR3 has 15 residues. Germline CDR1 is SNHLY and CDR2 is FYNNEI. V shed 3 bases and J 7 bases; nucleotides not matched to a gene: 9. Here the CDR3 reads CASSDGAGSGNEQFF. CDR3 coding DNA: TGTGCCAGCAGTGATGGAGCGGGGTCAGGGAATGAGCAGTTCTTC. The variable domain in full, completed from reference TRBV2 and TRBJ2-1, reads EPEVTQTPSHQVTQMGQEVILRCVPISNHLYFYWYRQILGQKVEFLVSFYNNEISEKSEIFDDQFSVERPDGSNFTLKIRSTKLEDSAMYFCASSDGAGSGNEQFFGPGTRLTVL.

The chain couples TRBV6-5 to TRBJ2-5; 8 nucleotides line up with TRBD2. Trimming removed 3 bases from V and 11 bases from J; junction bases left unmatched: 11. The germline V gene has CDR1 MNHEY and CDR2 SVGAGI. There are 14 residues in the CDR3. The CDR3 region is CASSYYRGGVEQYF. In DNA, the CDR3 is TGTGCCAGCAGTTATTATCGGGGGGGCGTGGAGCAGTACTTC.

The gene calls are TRBV6-1 and TRBJ1-6; 12 nucleotides agree with TRBD1. V was clipped by 3 bases and J by 8 bases; unmatched bases: 5. The CDR3 runs to 16 residues. CDR1 MNHNS and CDR2 SASEGT come from the germline V gene. CDR3 sequence: CASSDGGQGAYSPLHF. The CDR3 DNA reads TGTGCCAGCAGTGATGGGGGACAGGGGGCTTATTCACCCCTCCACTTT.

In its sample, this clone was seen once. The chain joins TRBV7-9 to TRBJ1-4, with a possible D match to TRBD1 (6 bases). Trimming left V 2 bases short and J 10 bases short, with 14 bases between. The germline gives CDR1 SEHNR, CDR2 FQNEAQ (reference sequence). The CDR3 is made up of 14 amino acids. CDR3 residues: CASSLSQGKGKLFF. CDR3 nucleotide sequence: TGTGCCAGCAGCTTATCACAGGGAAAAGGAAAACTGTTTTTT.

In its sample, this clone was seen once. The chain couples TRBV29-1 to TRBJ2-1; D is uncertain. The germline gives CDR1 SQVTM, CDR2 ANQGSEA. Trimming stripped 1 base from V and 2 bases from J, with 15 bases between. The CDR3 is 16 amino acids. CDR3 nucleotide sequence: TGCAGCGTTGAAGGTCGGGTAGCACCCACCTACAATGAGCAGTTCTTC. As protein: CSVEGRVAPTYNEQFF.

The CDR3 DNA is TGCGCCAGCAGCTTGGATATATACACTGAAGCTTTCTTT. It translates to CASSLDIYTEAFF. The gene calls are TRBV5-1 and TRBJ1-1, with D unclear. CDR3 size: 13 residues. V lost 0 bases to trimming and J lost 3 bases, with 6 bases between them. Germline V gives CDR1 SGHRS, CDR2 YFSETQ.

In nucleotides, the CDR3 is TGCGCCAGCAGCCAAGGGCCCAACTCTTTAACCGGGACTACTAATGAAAAACTGTTTTTT. This sequence encodes CASSQGPNSLTGTTNEKLFF. This chain joins TRBV4-3 and TRBJ1-4; D may be TRBD1 (5 bases). Germline values: CDR1 LGHNA, CDR2 YSLEER. Trimming stripped 1 base from V and 2 bases from J, with 23 bases between. The CDR3 consists of 20 residues.

The chain links TRBV7-9 to TRBJ1-2, with 8 bases matching TRBD1. The J segment lost 8 bases and the V segment lost 4 bases, leaving 12 bases of the junction unmatched. This CDR3 has 15 amino acids. Germline V lookup: CDR1 SEHNR, CDR2 FQNEAQ (reference sequence). CDR3 coding DNA: TGTGCCAGCAGCTCCTCCGGGGGACAGGAGGGCGGCTACACCTTC. It specifies CASSSSGGQEGGYTF.